Listed here are 9 T cell receptor beta chains from one sample, sequenced in a study of response to subunit inactivated influenza vaccine. MiXCR, applied by TCRdb to the RT-PCR reads, yields one record per CDR3 protein. The top ten hold approximately 13% of the sample, which has about 160,000 distinct CDR3 sequences, roughly 10% seen once. The sample in question was non-naive T cells sorted from PBMCs, obtained roughly 48 days after vaccination. Source of these receptors: a man aged 45-65 years who received an inactivated influenza vaccine.

This clonotype showed up many times. CDR3 sequence: CATRTSGAGELFF. The CDR3 DNA reads as TGTGCCACCCGGACTAGCGGGGCCGGGGAGCTGTTTTTT. This rearrangement joins TRBV24-1 to TRBJ2-2; TRBD2 aligns across 12 bases. The CDR3 contains 13 residues. Trimming removed 9 bases from V and 6 bases from J; junction bases left unmatched: 1. Looked up from germline, CDR1 is KGHDR and CDR2 is SFDVKD.

In this sample, this clonotype turned up many times. The rearrangement uses TRBV6-2 or TRBV6-3 and TRBJ1-5; no firm D call. V was shortened by 6 bases and J by 6 bases, with 15 bases between the two germline ends. Germline V gives CDR1 MNHEY, CDR2 SVGEGT. CDR3 length equals 14 residues. The DNA for the CDR3 is TGTGCCAGCAGCCTAGCGGGAGGGCGTCAGCCCCAGCATTTT. It encodes CASSLAGGRQPQHF.

The rearrangement uses TRBV4-3 and TRBJ1-2; D unclear. The CDR3 has 14 residues. Germline CDR1 and CDR2: LGHNA and YSLEER. V was clipped by 0 bases and J by 3 bases, with 8 bases between them. The CDR3 nucleotides read TGCGCCAGCAGCCAAGATATACAACACTATGGCTACACCTTC. It codes for CASSQDIQHYGYTF.

This chain joins TRBV28 and TRBJ2-7; 8 nucleotides align to TRBD1. Germline lookup yields CDR1 MDHEN and CDR2 SYDVKM. V was pared by 8 bases and J by 4 bases, with 16 bases of the junction left unmatched. The CDR3 loop spans 16 amino acids. The CDR3 loop is CASGGSGGSRVYEQYF. CDR3 nucleotides: TGTGCCAGCGGGGGATCAGGGGGCTCCCGAGTTTACGAGCAGTACTTC.

This rearrangement joins TRBV13 to TRBJ1-2, with unresolved D. CDR1 is PRHDT and CDR2 is FYEKMQ in the germline V gene (reference sequence). V was pared by 5 bases and J by 6 bases, with 13 bases between. This CDR3 has 13 amino acids. The CDR3 reads CASSTLLFHGYTF. CDR3 in DNA: TGTGCCAGCAGCACGTTACTATTCCATGGCTACACCTTC.

This chain connects TRBV12-3 or TRBV12-4 to TRBJ2-5; 9 bases match TRBD2. V lost 3 bases and J lost 2; bases outside the gene matches: 4. This CDR3 has 15 amino acids. The CDR3 loop reads CASSLAGGRQETQYF. CDR3 in DNA: TGTGCCAGCAGTTTGGCGGGGGGGCGGCAAGAGACCCAGTACTTC.

Only a few counts were recorded for this clonotype. The chain uses TRBV2 and TRBJ2-7; D not certain. This CDR3 has 10 amino acids. Germline-derived CDR1 and CDR2 are SNHLY and FYNNEI. The ends were cut back, 4 bases at V and 6 bases at J, with 4 bases in the middle. CDR3 sequence reads: CASSAGEQYF. CDR3 nucleotide sequence: TGTGCCAGCAGTGCGGGCGAGCAGTACTTC.

This clonotype was counted only a few times. V gene TRBV4-3 combines with J gene TRBJ1-4, with D possibly matching TRBD1 (6 bases). Germline CDR1 and CDR2: LGHNA and YSLEER. V was trimmed by 4 bases and J by 7 bases, leaving 16 bases between them. The CDR3 contains 15 residues. The CDR3, as DNA: TGCGCCAGCAGCCCTCAGGTGGGGGCTAGTGAAAAACTGTTTTTT. Protein: CASSPQVGASEKLFF.

This clonotype showed up just a few times. The chain is built from TRBV15 and TRBJ2-4; either TRBD1 or TRBD2 may supply D (5 bases each). CDR1 is LNHNV, CDR2 YYDKDF, per germline (reference sequence). The CDR3 totals 13 residues. The ends were cut back, 3 bases at V and 5 bases at J, with 8 bases in the middle. CDR3 protein: CATSSGAENIQYF. CDR3 nucleotide sequence: TGTGCCACCAGCAGCGGGGCAGAAAACATTCAGTACTTC.